The clone carrying this T cell receptor (beta chain) was seen more than once but under ten times. As yet, its antigen is unknown. This sample was included in a study of beta chain features in type 1 diabetes. From germline, CDR1 is SGHRS and CDR2 YFSETQ. The CDR3 runs to 14 residues. The V segment lost 7 bases and the J segment 3 bases; nucleotides outside the gene matches: 10. Study-level findings and limits: Whether TCRB rearrangement is influenced by HLA type was left unresolved in this analysis.

The authors reverse transcribed all of the isolated RNA, so sequencing captured expressed TCRB transcripts. Assay: immunoSEQ multiplex PCR; the TCRdb copy retains only in-frame clones and omits some. The sample shows over 500,000 clones, less than 20% of them seen only once. The chain links TRBV5-1 to TRBJ2-7; TRBD2 aligns across 7 bases. Sequencing used naive CD4+ T cells from blood. The receptor's source is a man in his late teens or twenties in good health. CDR3 coding DNA: TGCGCCAGCCGTCCCCCAGCGGGAAACTACGAGCAGTACTTC. Protein product: CASRPPAGNYEQYF.